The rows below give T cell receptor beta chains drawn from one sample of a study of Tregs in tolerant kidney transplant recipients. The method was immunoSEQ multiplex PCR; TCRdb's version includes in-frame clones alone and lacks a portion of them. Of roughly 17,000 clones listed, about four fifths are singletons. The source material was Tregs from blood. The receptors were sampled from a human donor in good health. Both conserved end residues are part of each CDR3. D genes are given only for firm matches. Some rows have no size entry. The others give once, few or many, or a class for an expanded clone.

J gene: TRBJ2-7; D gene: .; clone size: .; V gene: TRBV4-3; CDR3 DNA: TGCGCCAGCAAGCGGCGGGGTGCCGTCCCATACGAGCAGTACTTC; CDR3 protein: CASKRRGAVPYEQYF
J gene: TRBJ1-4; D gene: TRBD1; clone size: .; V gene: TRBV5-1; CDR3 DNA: TGCGCCAGCAGCTTGACCCTAACAGGGGGACTGTTTTTT; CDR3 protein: CASSLTLTGGLFF
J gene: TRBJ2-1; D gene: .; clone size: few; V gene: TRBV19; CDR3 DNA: TGTGCCAGTACCCAGGGGGGCAACCATTACAATGAGCAGTTCTTC; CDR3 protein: CASTQGGNHYNEQFF
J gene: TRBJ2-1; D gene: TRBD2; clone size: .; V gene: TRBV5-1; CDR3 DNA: TGCGCCAGCAGCCAGGGACTAGAGGTCGGCAATGAGCAGTTCTTC; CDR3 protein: CASSQGLEVGNEQFF
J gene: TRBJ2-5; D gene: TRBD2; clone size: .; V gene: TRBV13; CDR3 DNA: TGTGCCAGTTCTCCAGGGACTAGCGGGGGAGAGACCCAGTACTTC; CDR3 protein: CASSPGTSGGETQYF
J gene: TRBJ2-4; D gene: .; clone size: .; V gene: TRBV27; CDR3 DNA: TGTGCCAGCAGTCCCTCCCCCCGGACTGTCGTAGCCAAAAACATTCAGTACTTC; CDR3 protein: CASSPSPRTVVAKNIQYF
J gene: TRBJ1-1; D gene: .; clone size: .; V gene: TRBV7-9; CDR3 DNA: TGTGCCAGCAGCTTAGCGGGGGGCGGGTCTCCGGGGAACACTGAAGCTTTCTTT; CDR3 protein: CASSLAGGGSPGNTEAFF
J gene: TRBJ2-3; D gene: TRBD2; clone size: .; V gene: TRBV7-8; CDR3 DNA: TGTGCCAGCAGCTTAACAGGACTAGGATCAGATACGCAGTATTTT; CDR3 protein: CASSLTGLGSDTQYF
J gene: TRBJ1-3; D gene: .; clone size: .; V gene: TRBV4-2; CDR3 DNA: TGTGCCAGCAGCCAAGGGCCCCCTGGAAACACCATATATTTT; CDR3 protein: CASSQGPPGNTIYF
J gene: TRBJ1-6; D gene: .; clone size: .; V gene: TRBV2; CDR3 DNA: TGTGCCAGCAAGAGAGACTCCTATAATTCACCCCTCCACTTT; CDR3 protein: CASKRDSYNSPLHF
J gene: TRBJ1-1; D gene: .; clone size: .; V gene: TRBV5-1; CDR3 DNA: TGCGCCAGCAGCCCACAGGGAGGGGGCACTGAAGCTTTCTTT; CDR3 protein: CASSPQGGGTEAFF
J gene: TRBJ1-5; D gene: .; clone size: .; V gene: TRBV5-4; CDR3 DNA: TGTGCCAGCAGCTTGGGCGGGGAACGAGGTCAGCCCCAGCATTTT; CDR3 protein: CASSLGGERGQPQHF
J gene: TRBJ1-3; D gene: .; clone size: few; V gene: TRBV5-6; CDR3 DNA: TGTGCCAGCAGCTTGGAAGTTTCCTCTGGAAACACCATATATTTT; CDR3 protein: CASSLEVSSGNTIYF
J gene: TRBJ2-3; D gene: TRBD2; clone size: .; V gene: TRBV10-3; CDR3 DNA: TGTGCCATCAGTCTTAGCGGGACCGCAGATACGCAGTATTTT; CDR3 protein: CAISLSGTADTQYF
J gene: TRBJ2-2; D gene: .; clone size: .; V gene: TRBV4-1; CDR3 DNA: TGCGCCAGCAGCCAAGAGCGGGGCCGACACACCGGGGAGCTGTTTTTT; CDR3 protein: CASSQERGRHTGELFF
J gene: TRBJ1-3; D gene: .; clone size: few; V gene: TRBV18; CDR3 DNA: TGTGCCAGCTCACCAACGGCAGGCCTCCTTGTGAACACCATATATTTT; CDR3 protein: CASSPTAGLLVNTIYF
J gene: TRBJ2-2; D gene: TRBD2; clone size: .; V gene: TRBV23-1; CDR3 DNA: TGCGCCAGCAGCCGAATGGTATCTAGCGGGAGGGCCTTACAAAGAACCGGGGAGCTGTTTTTT; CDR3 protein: CASSRMVSSGRALQRTGELFF
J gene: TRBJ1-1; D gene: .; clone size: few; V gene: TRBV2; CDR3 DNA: TGTGCCAGCAGTGAGTCCGAGGCGGCTTTCTTT; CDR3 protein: CASSESEAAFF
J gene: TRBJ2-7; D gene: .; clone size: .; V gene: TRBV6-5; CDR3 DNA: TGTGCCAGCAGTACCCAATCCTACGAGCAGTACTTC; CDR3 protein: CASSTQSYEQYF
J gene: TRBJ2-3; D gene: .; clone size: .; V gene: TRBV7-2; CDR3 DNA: TGTGCCAGCAGCCCCTGGTTGAACACAGATACGCAGTATTTT; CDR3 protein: CASSPWLNTDTQYF
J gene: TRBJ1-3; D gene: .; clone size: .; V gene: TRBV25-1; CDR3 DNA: TGTGCCAGCAGTGAATGGGGGCCAAAAAACACCATATATTTT; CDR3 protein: CASSEWGPKNTIYF
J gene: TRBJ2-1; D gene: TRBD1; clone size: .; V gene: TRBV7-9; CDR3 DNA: TGTGCCAGCAGCGTCGACAGGGTCAACTCCAAGCAGTTCTTC; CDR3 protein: CASSVDRVNSKQFF
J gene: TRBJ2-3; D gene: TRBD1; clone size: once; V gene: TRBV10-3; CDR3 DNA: TGTGCCATCAGATCAGACAGGGGGAGCACAGATACGCAGTATTTT; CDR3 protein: CAIRSDRGSTDTQYF
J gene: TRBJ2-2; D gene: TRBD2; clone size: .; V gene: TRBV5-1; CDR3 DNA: TGCGCCAGCAGAGGACCTATCGGGGGGAGGCTGTTTTTT; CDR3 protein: CASRGPIGGRLFF
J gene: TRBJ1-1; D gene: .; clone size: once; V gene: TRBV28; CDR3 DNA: TGTGCCAGCGCGGGTGGGATCACTGAAGCTTTCTTT; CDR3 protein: CASAGGITEAFF
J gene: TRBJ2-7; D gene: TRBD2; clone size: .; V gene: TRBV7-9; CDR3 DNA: TGTGCCAGCCGACTAGCGGGAAGCAACGAGCAGTACTTC; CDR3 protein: CASRLAGSNEQYF
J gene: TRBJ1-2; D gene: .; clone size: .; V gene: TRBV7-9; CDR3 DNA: TGTGCCAGCAGCTCGGGACAAAGGGGCTACACCTTC; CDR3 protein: CASSSGQRGYTF
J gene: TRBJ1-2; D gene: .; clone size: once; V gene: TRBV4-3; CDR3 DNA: TGCGCCAGCAGCCAAGAGGCAGGGCGCGCCTACTATGGCTACACCTTC; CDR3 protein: CASSQEAGRAYYGYTF
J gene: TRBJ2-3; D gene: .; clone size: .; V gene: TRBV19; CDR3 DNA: TGTGCCAGTAGTAGACCTAGCAATACGCAGTATTTT; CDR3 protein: CASSRPSNTQYF
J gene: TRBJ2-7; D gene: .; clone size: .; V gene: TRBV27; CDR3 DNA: TGTGCCAGCAGCCCCTGGGCCCTCTACGAGCAGTACTTC; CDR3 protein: CASSPWALYEQYF
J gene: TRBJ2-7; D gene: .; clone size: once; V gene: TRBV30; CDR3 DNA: TGTGCCTGGAGACAGGATTACGAGCAGTACTTC; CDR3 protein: CAWRQDYEQYF
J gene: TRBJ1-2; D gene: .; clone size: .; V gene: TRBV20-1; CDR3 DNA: TGCAGTGCTACTAATAACTATGGCTACACCTTC; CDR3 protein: CSATNNYGYTF
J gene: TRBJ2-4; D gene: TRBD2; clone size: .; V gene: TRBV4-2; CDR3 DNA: TGTGCCAGCAGCCAAAAGGCTAGCGGGAGGTGGGACATTCAGTACTTC; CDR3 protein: CASSQKASGRWDIQYF
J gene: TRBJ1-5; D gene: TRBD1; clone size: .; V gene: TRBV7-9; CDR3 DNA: TGTGCCAGCAGCTTAGGGACAGGTGGGGGTAGCAATCAGCCCCAGCATTTT; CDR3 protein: CASSLGTGGGSNQPQHF
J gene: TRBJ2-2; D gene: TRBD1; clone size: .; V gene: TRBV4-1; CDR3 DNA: TGCGCCAGCAGCCAAGAACAGGGGGTCCTTAACACCGGGGAGCTGTTTTTT; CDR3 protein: CASSQEQGVLNTGELFF
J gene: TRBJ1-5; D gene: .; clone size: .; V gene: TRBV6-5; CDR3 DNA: TGTGCCAGCAGTTACCGTCAGGGAGGCCAGCCCCAGCATTTT; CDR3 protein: CASSYRQGGQPQHF
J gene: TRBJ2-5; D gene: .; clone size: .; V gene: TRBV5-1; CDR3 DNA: TGCGCCAGCAGCCCCCGAGGGGGGGGATTCCAAGAGACCCAGTACTTC; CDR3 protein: CASSPRGGGFQETQYF
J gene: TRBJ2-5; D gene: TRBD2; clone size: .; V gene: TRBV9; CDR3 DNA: TGTGCCAGCAGCGGCGGTAGCGGGAGAGGACCTCAAGAGACCCAGTACTTC; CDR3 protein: CASSGGSGRGPQETQYF
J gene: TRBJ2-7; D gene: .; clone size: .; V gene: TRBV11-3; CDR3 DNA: TGTGCCAGCAGCTTAGTTGGCCGACGCTACGAGCAGTACTTC; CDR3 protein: CASSLVGRRYEQYF
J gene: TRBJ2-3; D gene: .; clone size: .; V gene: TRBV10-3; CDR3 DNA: TGTGCCATCAGTGACCAATCAGATACGCAGTATTTT; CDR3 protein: CAISDQSDTQYF
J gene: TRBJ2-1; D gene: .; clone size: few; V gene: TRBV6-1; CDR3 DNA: TGTGCCAGCAGGGACGTATCGAAATCCAGGGAGCAGTTCTTC; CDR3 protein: CASRDVSKSREQFF
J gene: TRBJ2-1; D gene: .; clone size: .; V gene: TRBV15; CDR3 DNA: TGTGCCACCAGCAGAGGGGACATCTCCTACAATGAGCAGTTCTTC; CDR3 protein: CATSRGDISYNEQFF
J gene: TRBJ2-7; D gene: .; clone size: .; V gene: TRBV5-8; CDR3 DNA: TGTGCCAGCAGCTTTGACGGTTACTACGAGCAGTACTTC; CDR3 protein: CASSFDGYYEQYF
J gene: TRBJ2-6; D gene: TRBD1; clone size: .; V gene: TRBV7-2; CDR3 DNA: TGTGCCAGCAGCTCGTATACAGGGGACTCTGGGGCCAACGTCCTGACTTTC; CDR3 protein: CASSSYTGDSGANVLTF
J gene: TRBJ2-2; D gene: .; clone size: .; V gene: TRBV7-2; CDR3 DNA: TGTGCCAGCAGCTTAGGCGGGACACCTACCGGGGAGCTGTTTTTT; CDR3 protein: CASSLGGTPTGELFF
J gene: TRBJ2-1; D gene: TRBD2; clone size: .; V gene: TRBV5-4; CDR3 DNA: TGTGCCAGCACCGTAGGACTAGAATGGGCCAATGAGCAGTTCTTC; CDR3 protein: CASTVGLEWANEQFF
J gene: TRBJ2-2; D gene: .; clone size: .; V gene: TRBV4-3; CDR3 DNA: TGCGCCAGCAGCCAACCCACGTTCGCGAACACCGGGGAGCTGTTTTTT; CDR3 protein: CASSQPTFANTGELFF
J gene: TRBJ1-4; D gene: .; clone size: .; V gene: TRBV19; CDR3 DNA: TGTGCCAGTAAGGGCCCGGGACTATCTCGCGAAAAACTGTTTTTT; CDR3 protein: CASKGPGLSREKLFF
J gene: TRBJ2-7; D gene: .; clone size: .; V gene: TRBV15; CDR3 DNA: TGTGCCACCAGCAGAGGCGGGGCGACCTCCTACGAGCAGTACTTC; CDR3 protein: CATSRGGATSYEQYF
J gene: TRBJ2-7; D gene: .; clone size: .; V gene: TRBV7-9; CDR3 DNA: TGTGCCAGCAGCACCGGGGGAGGGGGCAGACCATTCAGCCACGAGCAGTACTTC; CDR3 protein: CASSTGGGGRPFSHEQYF
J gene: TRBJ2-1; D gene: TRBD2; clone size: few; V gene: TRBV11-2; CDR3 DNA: TGTGCCAGCAGCCCTCCCACGCAGGGACTAGCATTCAATGAGCAGTTCTTC; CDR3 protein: CASSPPTQGLAFNEQFF
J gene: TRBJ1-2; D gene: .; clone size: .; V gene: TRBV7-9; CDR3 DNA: TGTGCCAGCAGCCCCTTGACAGGACGCGGCTACACCTTC; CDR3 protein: CASSPLTGRGYTF
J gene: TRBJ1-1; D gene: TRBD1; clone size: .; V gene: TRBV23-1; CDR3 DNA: TGCGCCAGCAGTCTCATAGGGGAGGGGGCCCTGAACACTGAAGCTTTCTTT; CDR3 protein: CASSLIGEGALNTEAFF
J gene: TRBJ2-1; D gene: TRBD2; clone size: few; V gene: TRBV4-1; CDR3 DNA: TGCGCCAGCAGCCACCAGCGGGGGGACAATGAGCAGTTCTTC; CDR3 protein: CASSHQRGDNEQFF
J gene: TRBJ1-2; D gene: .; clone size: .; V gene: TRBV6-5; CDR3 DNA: TGTGCCAGCAGTTACCCAGACCCCTTTAACTATGGCTACACCTTC; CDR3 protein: CASSYPDPFNYGYTF
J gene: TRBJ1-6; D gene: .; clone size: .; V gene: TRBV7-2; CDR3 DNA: TGTGCCAGCAGCTTAGGGCAGTTTAATTCACCCCTCCACTTT; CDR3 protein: CASSLGQFNSPLHF
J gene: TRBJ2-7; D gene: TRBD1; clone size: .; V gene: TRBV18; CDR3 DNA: TGTGCCAGCTCACCACCCGGGACAGGGGCCTACGAGCAGTACTTC; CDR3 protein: CASSPPGTGAYEQYF
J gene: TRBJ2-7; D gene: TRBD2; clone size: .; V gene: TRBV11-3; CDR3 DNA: TGTGCCAGCAGCTCCAGGACTAGCGGGGACGAGCAGTACTTC; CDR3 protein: CASSSRTSGDEQYF
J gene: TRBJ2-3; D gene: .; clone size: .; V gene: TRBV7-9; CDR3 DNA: TGTGCCAGCAGCTTGGAATATACGCAGTATTTT; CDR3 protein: CASSLEYTQYF
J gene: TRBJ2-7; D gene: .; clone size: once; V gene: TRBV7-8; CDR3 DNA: TGTGCCAGCAGCTTAGCGGGAGGCTACGAGCAGTACTTC; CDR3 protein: CASSLAGGYEQYF